Following are 3 T cell receptor beta chains from one sample sequenced in a study of CD8 T cells in Susac syndrome (dated by TCRdb to the late 2010s). Library preparation was by the immunoSEQ multiplex PCR assay. RNA was extracted using the RNeasy kit, and about 0.5 to 1 ug of the RNA was reverse transcribed with random hexamers. In TCRdb, the public reads were trimmed at Q25 with fastp and aligned with MiXCR, with productive beta chains retained. Each CDR3 protein appears once, grouped with its most common genes and DNA. The sample table records 90,000 to 150,000 distinct CDR3 sequences; just under 95% of these occur just once. The ten largest make up approximately 0.11% of the sample. Sequenced: CD8+ T cells from PBMCs. Source of these receptors: a human donor in good health.

The CDR3 spells CASARWGESGNTIYF. The CDR3 bases are TGTGCCAGCGCAAGGTGGGGCGAGTCTGGAAACACCATATATTTT. V gene TRBV6-5 combines with J gene TRBJ1-3; the D gene is possibly TRBD1 (5 bases). Germline V lookup: CDR1 MNHEY, CDR2 SVGAGI. The CDR3 length is 15 residues. Between the trimmed V and J ends, which lost 8 bases and 1 base, there was a span of 15 bases.

The rearrangement links TRBV12-3 or TRBV12-4 to TRBJ2-7, with TRBD2 matching 7 bases. The CDR3 sequence is 15 residues long. V was clipped by 4 bases and J by 6 bases; unmatched bases: 12. Written as DNA, the CDR3 is TGTGCCAGCAGTTCCCCCGAAAGCGGGGCGGCCGAGCAGTACTTC. This encodes CASSSPESGAAEQYF.

CDR3 region: CSASAPGGRYNEQFF. For the CDR3, the DNA is TGCAGTGCTAGTGCGCCGGGGGGCCGTTACAATGAGCAGTTCTTC. The chain combines TRBV20-1 with TRBJ2-1; tentatively, D is TRBD2 (7 bases). CDR1 DFQATT and CDR2 SNEGSKA come from the germline V gene (reference sequence). Trimming left V 3 bases short and J 4 bases short, with 16 bases between. The CDR3 has 15 residues.